A selection of T cell receptor beta chains follows, all from one sample in a study of molecular identifiers for immune sequencing clone quantification. TCRdb analysed the PCR reads with MiXCR anew, one entry per CDR3 protein. The repertoire consists of over 60,000 distinct CDR3 sequences, with 15% to 20% occurring once and the leading ten covering approximately 1.5%. The sample comprised naive CD8+ T cells from blood, with Jurkat cell RNA spiked in. The receptors stem from a human donor in good health. Some libraries in this study had Jurkat cell RNA spiked in. The CDR3 runs from the conserved cysteine through the conserved F or W. A D gene is named only where the DNA matches it firmly. The size field is filled for only some rows; it gives once, few, many or a size class.

d_call	v_call	j_call	clone_size	cdr3_nt	cdr3_aa
NA	TRBV28	TRBJ2-1	NA	TGTGCCAGCTCGAGTTGGGGGTCCAATGAGCAGTTCTTC	CASSSWGSNEQFF
NA	TRBV3-1	TRBJ2-7	many	TGTGCCAGCAGCCAAGGTTTCAGCTCCTACGAGCAGTACTTC	CASSQGFSSYEQYF
NA	TRBV2	TRBJ2-7	NA	TGTGCCAGCAGTGAAGATGTCTACGAGCAGTACTTC	CASSEDVYEQYF
NA	TRBV20-1	TRBJ2-7	many	TGCAGTGCTAGGGACTCCTACGAGCAGTACTTC	CSARDSYEQYF
NA	TRBV28	TRBJ2-3	many	TGTGCCAGCAGTGCAGATAACGGGGCTACAGATACGCAGTATTTT	CASSADNGATDTQYF
NA	TRBV14	TRBJ2-7	many	TGTGCCAGCAGCCAAGATGCACTAGTCTACGAGCAGTACTTC	CASSQDALVYEQYF
TRBD1	TRBV28	TRBJ2-5	many	TGTGCCAGCAGTCAGACAGGGGGCATTGGGGAGACCCAGTACTTC	CASSQTGGIGETQYF
NA	TRBV6-4	TRBJ2-5	many	TGTGCCAGCAGGGGGTTAGGGGCTCATGAAGAGACCCAGTACTTC	CASRGLGAHEETQYF
TRBD1	TRBV20-1	TRBJ2-2	many	TGCAGTGCTAGAGACAAGGACAGGGCCACCGGGGAGCTGTTTTTT	CSARDKDRATGELFF
NA	TRBV4-2	TRBJ1-5	many	TGTGCCAGCAGCCAAGGAAGGGGACTCAATCAGCCCCAGCATTTT	CASSQGRGLNQPQHF
NA	TRBV27	TRBJ2-7	few	TGTGCCAGCAGTAAACAGGGTCTGGGGGAGCAGTACTTC	CASSKQGLGEQYF
TRBD1	TRBV4-1	TRBJ2-7	many	TGCGCCAGCAGCCGGGGACAGGGCGACGAGCAGTACTTC	CASSRGQGDEQYF
TRBD1	TRBV7-6	TRBJ2-7	many	TGTGCCAGCAGCTTATTAGGGACAGGTACCTACGAGCAGTACTTC	CASSLLGTGTYEQYF
NA	TRBV24-1	TRBJ2-2	many	TGTGCCACCAGTGATCCGGGGACACTAACCACCGGGGAGCTGTTTTTT	CATSDPGTLTTGELFF
NA	TRBV24-1	TRBJ2-5	many	TGTGCCACCAGTGAACGGGAGCCCCCAGAGACCCAGTACTTC	CATSEREPPETQYF
TRBD2	TRBV6-2/TRBV6-3	TRBJ2-7	many	TGTGCCAGCAGTTACAGGACTAGCGGTGGGGGCTACGAGCAGTACTTC	CASSYRTSGGGYEQYF
TRBD1	TRBV27	TRBJ1-1	many	TGTGCCAGCAGTTTAGGGACAGGGGTCACTGAAGCTTTCTTT	CASSLGTGVTEAFF
TRBD2	TRBV7-9	TRBJ2-7	many	TGTGCCAGCAGCTTAGACGTGCGGGAGAAGAGAGACGAGCAGTACTTC	CASSLDVREKRDEQYF
TRBD2	TRBV14	TRBJ2-7	many	TGTGCCAGCAGCCAGTTTGGACTAGCGGCCTACGAGCAGTACTTC	CASSQFGLAAYEQYF
TRBD2	TRBV5-1	TRBJ2-3	many	TGCGCCAGCAGCTTGGGGGTCGGCGGGAGTTCCCCAGATACGCAGTATTTT	CASSLGVGGSSPDTQYF
TRBD2	TRBV11-3	TRBJ2-1	few	TGTGCCAGCAGCTCTAGCGGGAGACACAATGAGCAGTTCTTC	CASSSSGRHNEQFF
NA	TRBV10-1	TRBJ2-1	many	TGCGCCAGCAGTGAGTCAGCGGGACACAACTACAATGAGCAGTTCTTC	CASSESAGHNYNEQFF
NA	TRBV12-3/TRBV12-4	TRBJ2-2	few	TGTGCCACTACAATATCCGGGGAGCTGTTTTTT	CATTISGELFF
TRBD2	TRBV10-1	TRBJ2-7	NA	TGCGCCAGCAGCCCGTCGAGGACTAGCTTAGACTATGAGCCGTACTTC	CASSPSRTSLDYEPYF
NA	TRBV9	TRBJ2-1	NA	TGTGCCAGCAGCGTAGTGAGAAGAACTACCCCAGGGGACAATGAGCAGTTCTTC	CASSVVRRTTPGDNEQFF
TRBD2	TRBV28	TRBJ2-7	few	TGTGCCAGCAGTTTAGGGCTAGCGGGGGGGGAGCAGTACTTC	CASSLGLAGGEQYF
NA	TRBV4-3	TRBJ1-1	many	TGCGCCAGCAGCCAACTGACAAACACTGAAGCTTTCTTT	CASSQLTNTEAFF
NA	TRBV4-1	TRBJ2-7	many	TGCGCCAGCAGCCAAGATCCACAGTCCTACGAGCAGTACTTC	CASSQDPQSYEQYF
NA	TRBV7-2	TRBJ2-5	many	TGTGCCAGCAGCTCGGGAGACGGGCCCCTTGGTGGGGAGACCCAGTACTTC	CASSSGDGPLGGETQYF
NA	TRBV27	TRBJ2-2	NA	TGTGCCAGCAGTGACACCGGGGAGCTGTTTTTT	CASSDTGELFF
TRBD2	TRBV28	TRBJ2-1	few	TGTGCCAGCAGCTACGGCGGGAGGGCGCTCGATGAGCAGTTCTTC	CASSYGGRALDEQFF
NA	TRBV12-3/TRBV12-4	TRBJ2-7	few	TGTGCCAGCAGTTTGGGGAGTGATTGGTACGAGCAGTACTTC	CASSLGSDWYEQYF
TRBD2	TRBV6-2/TRBV6-3	TRBJ2-3	many	TGTGCCAGCAGTCAAACGGGACTAGCGGCTGGCACAGATACGCAGTATTTT	CASSQTGLAAGTDTQYF
NA	TRBV15	TRBJ1-6	many	TGTGCCACCAGCCTCAACCCCACGGGTTCCTATAATTCACCCCTCCACTTT	CATSLNPTGSYNSPLHF
NA	TRBV15	TRBJ1-2	NA	TGTGCCACCTGGGACCGAAACTATGGCTACACCTTC	CATWDRNYGYTF
NA	TRBV9	TRBJ2-1	many	TGTGCCAGCACGCCTGGGGACTCCTACAATGAGCAGTTCTTC	CASTPGDSYNEQFF
NA	TRBV3-1	TRBJ2-7	NA	TGTGCCAGCAGCCACCTTGTGGTCCCTGGCTACGAGCAGTACTTC	CASSHLVVPGYEQYF
TRBD2	TRBV19	TRBJ2-1	many	TGTGCCAGTAGTATAATGGGTATGGCGGGAGGAGTCAATGAGCAGTTCTTC	CASSIMGMAGGVNEQFF
NA	TRBV24-1	TRBJ2-2	many	TGTGCCACCAGTGATTACACCTACACCGGGGAGCTGTTTTTT	CATSDYTYTGELFF
TRBD2	TRBV19	TRBJ2-5	many	TGTGCCAGTAGTATGTCTCGCGGGAGTGAGACCCAGTACTTC	CASSMSRGSETQYF
NA	TRBV7-3	TRBJ2-6	NA	TGTGCCAGCAGCTTGGCTGGGGCCAACGTCCTGACTTTC	CASSLAGANVLTF
TRBD2	TRBV5-1	TRBJ2-7	many	TGCGCCAGCAGCTTGGGAGGACTAGCGGACTCCCCCCACGAGCAGTACTTC	CASSLGGLADSPHEQYF
NA	TRBV19	TRBJ2-1	many	TGTGCCAGTAAAGAAGGGCTGGGCTACAATGAGCAGTTCTTC	CASKEGLGYNEQFF
TRBD2	TRBV11-2	TRBJ2-7	many	TGTGCCAGCAGCTCCCGGACTAGCGGGAGATTCTACGAGCAGTACTTC	CASSSRTSGRFYEQYF
TRBD2	TRBV5-6	TRBJ2-3	NA	TGTGCCAGCAGCTTAGGGACTAGCGGAGCCCTTACGCAGTATTTT	CASSLGTSGALTQYF
TRBD2	TRBV14	TRBJ2-3	NA	TGTGCCAGCAGCCGATACGGACTAGCGGCTAGCACAGATACGCAGTATTTT	CASSRYGLAASTDTQYF
NA	TRBV4-1	TRBJ2-3	medium-sized	TGCGCCAGCAGCCCAAAGGGGGGTCTTCTAAGAAGGGAAGAGGTAGATACGCAGTATTTT	CASSPKGGLLRREEVDTQYF
TRBD2	TRBV3-1	TRBJ2-5	many	TGTGCCAGCAGCCATCGTAGCGGGAGGGCACGAGAGACCCAGTACTTC	CASSHRSGRARETQYF
TRBD2	TRBV9	TRBJ2-3	many	TGTGCCAGCAGCGCACCGGGAGGCTTGGGGGATACGCAGTATTTT	CASSAPGGLGDTQYF
TRBD2	TRBV7-2	TRBJ2-3	NA	TGTGCCAGCAGCCCACTAAGAGCGGGAGACGAGGCAGATACGCAGTATTTT	CASSPLRAGDEADTQYF
NA	TRBV20-1	TRBJ2-1	many	TGCAGTGCTCGGAGGAATAGCGGCTACAATGAGCAGTTCTTC	CSARRNSGYNEQFF
TRBD2	TRBV4-1	TRBJ2-7	few	TGCGCCAGCAGCCCGGGACTAGCGGGGTTGAGCGAGCAGTACTTC	CASSPGLAGLSEQYF
TRBD2	TRBV6-6	TRBJ2-2	many	TGTGCCAGCAGTTACTCAATCGCTAGCGGGAGTGTTATCGGGGAGCTGTTTTTT	CASSYSIASGSVIGELFF
NA	TRBV7-2	TRBJ2-1	many	TGTGCCAGCAGCTTATTAGGGTCTGGGCAGTTCTTC	CASSLLGSGQFF
NA	TRBV27	TRBJ2-1	many	TGTGCCAGCAGTTTAATCGGGGGTGAGCAGTTCTTC	CASSLIGGEQFF
NA	TRBV27	TRBJ2-3	many	TGTGCCAGCAGTTACGCCGGAGGGTTAGGCGCAGATACGCAGTATTTT	CASSYAGGLGADTQYF
TRBD2	TRBV5-1	TRBJ2-5	many	TGCGCCAGCAGCCCCGGAATAGCGGGAGAAGAGACCCAGTACTTC	CASSPGIAGEETQYF
TRBD2	TRBV10-2	TRBJ2-3	few	TGCGCCAGCAGTGAAGGGGGACTAGTACTGGGCGACACAGATACGCAGTATTTT	CASSEGGLVLGDTDTQYF
NA	TRBV7-3	TRBJ2-1	NA	TGTGCCAGCAGCCCGGGAGTCTACGAGCAGTTCTTC	CASSPGVYEQFF
NA	TRBV6-6	TRBJ2-1	few	TGTGCCAGCAGTGCCCTGAGCCGATCCACCTACAATGAGCAGTTCTTC	CASSALSRSTYNEQFF